Below are 32 T cell receptor beta chains sequenced from a single sample in a study of neurological immune-mediated disorders. TCRdb independently ran MiXCR on the 5' RACE reads; one entry per CDR3 protein. Found here are around 65,000 distinct CDR3 sequences, around 5% of them singletons; the top ten hold about 5%. The sample taken for sequencing was PBMCs. These receptors were taken from a human donor with multiple sclerosis. The donor label of this sample is uncertain.

Regarding this clonotype: The DNA is omitted, as the CDR3 cannot be located on it reliably, and the CDR3 follows TCRdb's listing. The rearrangement joins TRBV9 to TRBJ2-7; the D call TRBD1 from the table was never checked on the DNA. The V gene's germline CDR1 is SGDLS and CDR2 YYNGEE. The CDR3 has 21 residues if both end residues are counted. CDR3 loop: CASSIYLCSVPMGTGGNEQYF.

CDR3 nucleotides: TGTGCCAGCATTCTTGACGGGATGAACACTGAAGCTTTCTTT. It specifies CASILDGMNTEAFF. The rearrangement joins TRBV6-1 to TRBJ1-1; D is undetermined. Trimming took off 7 bases at V and 0 bases at J, with 12 bases between the two ends. The CDR3 spans 14 residues. The germline V gene has CDR1 MNHNS and CDR2 SASEGT.

In this sample, this clonotype turned up many times. The J gene is TRBJ2-7, the V gene TRBV20-1; TRBD1 matches 8 bases. The CDR3 is made up of 12 amino acids. J lost 7 bases, V lost 6 bases, and 8 bases had no gene match. Germline-derived CDR1 and CDR2 are DFQATT and SNEGSKA (reference sequence). The DNA for the CDR3 is TGCAGTGCAGGACAGGGTAACCTTGAGCAGTACTTC. Its protein product is CSAGQGNLEQYF.

This clonotype occurred many times. The V gene is TRBV6-5, the J gene TRBJ2-6, with D perhaps TRBD2 (5 bases). The V gene's germline CDR1 is MNHEY and CDR2 SVGAGI. Trimming took 2 bases from V and 0 from J, leaving 14 bases between them. The CDR3 extends over 18 amino acids. Here the CDR3 DNA reads TGTGCCAGCAGTTACGAGGGAACATTACGCTCTGGGGCCAACGTCCTGACTTTC. Encoded protein: CASSYEGTLRSGANVLTF.

This clonotype was seen ten or more times. The rearrangement links TRBV6-6 to TRBJ1-3; D gene uncertain. The CDR3 contains 13 residues. The V and J ends lost 6 bases and 3 bases respectively, with 9 bases between them. In germline, CDR1 is MNHNY, CDR2 SVGAGI (reference sequence). CDR3 loop: CASRIDLGNTIYF. The CDR3 DNA reads TGTGCCAGCAGGATCGACCTTGGAAACACCATATATTTT.

This clonotype was recorded at least ten times. J is TRBJ1-2 and V is TRBV4-1; 10 positions agree with TRBD1. CDR1 and CDR2 from the germline V gene are MGHRA and YSYEKL. The J segment lost 2 bases and the V segment lost 1 base, leaving 4 bases of the junction unmatched. There are 16 residues in the CDR3. In DNA, the CDR3 is TGCGCCAGCAGCCAAGTACCGGGACAGGGGAACTATGGCTACACCTTC. Its protein is CASSQVPGQGNYGYTF.

This clonotype has ten or more counts. V and J are TRBV7-8 and TRBJ2-7, with 9 bases that match TRBD1. Germline values: CDR1 SGHVS, CDR2 FQNEAQ. V was clipped by 3 bases and J by 3 bases; unmatched bases: 6. This CDR3 spans 15 amino acids. The CDR3 nucleotides are TGTGCCAGCAGCTTGACGGACAGGGGAATCTACGAGCAGTACTTC. This translates into CASSLTDRGIYEQYF.

In this sample, this clonotype turned up many times. The CDR3 region has the DNA TGTGCCAGCAGTTTAAGCGGCAGGGGTGGGTCACCCCTCCACTTT. Translation: CASSLSGRGGSPLHF. V usage is TRBV12-3 or TRBV12-4 and J usage is TRBJ1-6; D possibly corresponds to TRBD1 (6 bases). CDR3 length equals 15 residues. Trimming stripped 2 bases from V and 10 bases from J, with 15 bases between.

This clonotype showed up many times. The rearrangement links TRBV7-9 to TRBJ1-1; 7 bases agree with TRBD1. Germline V gene data show CDR1 as SEHNR and CDR2 as FQNEAQ (reference sequence). This CDR3 spans 14 amino acids. The J segment lost 3 bases and the V segment lost 5 bases, leaving 6 bases of the junction unmatched. CDR3 region: CASSAQGIHTEAFF. As DNA, the CDR3 is TGTGCCAGCAGCGCACAGGGGATCCACACTGAAGCTTTCTTT.

This clonotype was recorded many times. The rearrangement links TRBV7-9 to TRBJ2-3; 10 nucleotides line up with TRBD2. This CDR3 is built from 16 residues. V lost 6 bases to trimming and J lost 2 bases; unmatched junction nucleotides: 8. The germline V gene has CDR1 SEHNR and CDR2 FQNEAQ (reference sequence). The CDR3 nucleotides read TGTGCCAGCAGTCGATTACTAGCGGGGTCCACAGATACGCAGTATTTT. Amino acid sequence: CASSRLLAGSTDTQYF.

This clonotype was seen many times. This chain uses TRBV20-1 with TRBJ1-4, with TRBD1 identical over 7 bases. Trimming at V came to 5 bases and at J to 4 bases, leaving 7 bases not matched to a gene. The CDR3 length is 14 residues. The germline CDR1 and CDR2 sequences are DFQATT and SNEGSKA (reference sequence). The CDR3 DNA reads as TGCAGTGCTCTCCGGGACAGAGTTAATGAAAAACTGTTTTTT. Amino acids: CSALRDRVNEKLFF.

This clonotype was found many times. The chain joins TRBV9 to TRBJ2-5; TRBD1 matches at 8 bases. The CDR3 has 14 amino acids. Losses at the gene ends were 4 bases for V and 1 base for J; bases not matched to a gene: 3. Germline CDR1 SGDLS, CDR2 YYNGEE. This CDR3 reads CASSPGTGQETQYF. The DNA for the CDR3 is TGTGCCAGCAGCCCCGGGACAGGCCAAGAGACCCAGTACTTC.

This clonotype was observed many times. The rearrangement joins TRBV7-2 to TRBJ2-7; D is perhaps TRBD2 (6 bases). V lost 1 base and J lost 3, with 7 bases in between. From germline, CDR1 is SGHTA and CDR2 FQGNSA. The length of the CDR3 is 13 residues. Here the CDR3 reads CASSLGGDYEQYF. CDR3 DNA: TGTGCCAGCAGCTTAGGCGGGGACTACGAGCAGTACTTC.

This clonotype was found many times. This chain uses TRBV12-3 or TRBV12-4 with TRBJ2-6; no clear D gene. The CDR3 runs to 14 residues. V was clipped by 5 bases and J by 0 bases, with 5 bases between them. The CDR3 spells CASSPSSGANVLTF. CDR3 DNA sequence: TGTGCCAGCAGTCCGTCCTCTGGGGCCAACGTCCTGACTTTC.

This clonotype was picked up many times. The chain joins TRBV6-1 to TRBJ1-1, with a tentative D call TRBD1 (6 bases). The germline V and J ends were trimmed by 4 bases and 2 bases, with 11 bases remaining between them. The CDR3 contains 14 residues. CDR1 is MNHNS and CDR2 is SASEGT in the germline V gene. CDR3: CASSGTDFNTEAFF. The CDR3 DNA is TGTGCCAGCAGTGGGACAGATTTTAACACTGAAGCTTTCTTT.

This clonotype was seen at least ten times. This chain uses TRBV30 with TRBJ2-7, with D possibly being TRBD1 (6 bases). This CDR3 contains 13 residues. V shed 2 bases and J shed 9 bases, with 17 bases lying between them. Germline V gene sequence: CDR1 GTSNPN, CDR2 SVGIG (reference sequence). The CDR3 protein is CAWSPVGATGQYF. The CDR3 coding sequence is TGTGCCTGGAGTCCCGTCGGGGCGACAGGGCAGTACTTC.

In this sample, this clonotype turned up many times. The chain joins TRBV29-1 to TRBJ1-1, with D possibly being TRBD1 (6 bases). Germline CDR1 SQVTM, CDR2 ANQGSEA. V lost 6 bases and J 10 bases, leaving 18 bases between the germline ends. This CDR3 is 12 amino acids long. CDR3 in DNA: TGCAGCGTCGGTCTGGGGGCAGGCAGAGCTTTCTTT. It translates to CSVGLGAGRAFF.

This clonotype was seen many times. The chain couples TRBV20-1 to TRBJ1-5, with D unresolved. The germline V and J ends were trimmed by 5 bases and 5 bases, with 16 bases remaining between them. CDR1 DFQATT and CDR2 SNEGSKA come from the germline V gene (reference sequence). CDR3 length: 14 residues. CDR3 protein: CSAYNTQLDQPQHF. The DNA for the CDR3 is TGCAGTGCTTACAACACCCAACTCGATCAGCCCCAGCATTTT.

This clonotype occurred many times. This chain uses TRBV10-3 with TRBJ1-1; D might be TRBD1 (6 bases). The germline CDR1 and CDR2 sequences are ENHRY and SYGVKD. Trimming pared 6 bases from V and 3 bases from J, leaving 11 bases between. CDR3 length equals 13 residues. The CDR3 reads CAIRLQGYTEAFF. CDR3 nucleotides: TGTGCCATCAGGTTACAGGGATACACTGAAGCTTTCTTT.

This clonotype was counted many times. This rearrangement joins TRBV27 to TRBJ1-1; D gene uncertain. The germline V and J ends were trimmed by 1 base and 2 bases, with 5 bases remaining between them. The CDR3 is 13 amino acids. Per germline, CDR1 MNHEY and CDR2 SMNVEV (reference sequence). CDR3 residues: CASSLLPNTEAFF. The DNA for the CDR3 is TGTGCCAGCAGTTTATTACCAAACACTGAAGCTTTCTTT.

At least ten counts were recorded for this clonotype. The CDR3 spells CASSRDRHNEQFF. CDR3 nucleotide sequence: TGTGCCAGCAGCCGGGACCGCCACAATGAGCAGTTCTTC. This rearrangement joins TRBV7-2 to TRBJ2-1; D is tentatively TRBD1 or TRBD2 (5 bases each). Per the germline V gene, CDR1 is SGHTA and CDR2 is FQGNSA. V dropped 5 bases and J dropped 5 bases, with 10 bases sitting between them. The CDR3 spans 13 residues.

The genes are TRBV10-3 and TRBJ1-2, with D possibly TRBD1 on 6 matching bases. The germline V and J ends were trimmed by 6 bases and 2 bases, with 16 bases remaining between them. The CDR3 is 15 amino acids. CDR1 ENHRY and CDR2 SYGVKD come from the germline V gene. The DNA for the CDR3 is TGTGCCATCAGAATAGGGGGGGCAGAGAACTATGGCTACACCTTC. It translates to CAIRIGGAENYGYTF.

This clonotype has at least ten counts. This chain connects TRBV5-1 to TRBJ1-1; 8 positions match TRBD1. The ends lost 2 bases at V and 4 bases at J; junction bases unmatched: 13. Germline values: CDR1 SGHRS, CDR2 YFSETQ. CDR3 length: 17 residues. CDR3 loop: CASSFFSGGRRGTEAFF. The CDR3 DNA is TGCGCCAGCAGCTTTTTTTCAGGGGGCAGGCGGGGCACTGAAGCTTTCTTT.

The rearrangement links TRBV7-2 to TRBJ2-6; D call uncertain. V lost 3 bases to trimming and J lost 11 bases, with 8 bases between them. Germline CDR1 is SGHTA and CDR2 is FQGNSA. The CDR3 has 12 residues. Here the CDR3 DNA reads TGTGCCAGCAGCTTGGCTACAGACGTCCTGACTTTC. Translation: CASSLATDVLTF. The full variable domain, rest sourced from reference TRBV7-2 and TRBJ2-6, is GAGVSQSPSNKVTEKGKDVELRCDPISGHTALYWYRQSLGQGLEFLIYFQGNSAPDKSGLPSDRFSAERTGGSVSTLTIQRTQQEDSAVYLCASSLATDVLTFGAGSRLTVL.

There are many counts of this clonotype. The genes are TRBV29-1 and TRBJ1-1, with 9 bases fitting TRBD1. V shed 5 bases and J 0 bases; nucleotides not matched to a gene: 10. The CDR3 loop spans 16 amino acids. Germline V gene lookup returns CDR1 SQVTM and CDR2 ANQGSEA. The CDR3 DNA follows: TGCAGCGTTCTGGACAGGGGTACTCCCCTGAACACTGAAGCTTTCTTT. Its protein product is CSVLDRGTPLNTEAFF.

This clonotype was detected ten times or more. The chain uses TRBV5-6 and TRBJ2-5; D uncertain. The CDR3 is 14 residues long. Trimming left V 0 bases short and J 2 bases short, with 8 bases between. The germline V gene has CDR1 SGHDT and CDR2 YYEEEE. This CDR3 reads CASSLETFQETQYF. The CDR3 DNA is TGTGCCAGCAGCTTGGAAACATTTCAAGAGACCCAGTACTTC. The complete variable domain, with remaining parts taken from reference TRBV5-6 and TRBJ2-5, reads DAGVTQSPTHLIKTRGQQVTLRCSPKSGHDTVSWYQQALGQGPQFIFQYYEEEERQRGNFPDRFSGHQFPNYSSELNVNALLLGDSALYLCASSLETFQETQYFGPGTRLLVL.

This clonotype occurred many times. The chain couples TRBV20-1 to TRBJ2-5; 8 bases map to TRBD1. CDR3 length: 13 amino acids. The V gene end was trimmed by 1 base and the J gene end by 3 bases; junction bases not matched to a gene: 1. Germline V lookup: CDR1 DFQATT, CDR2 SNEGSKA (reference sequence). CDR3 bases: TGCAGTGCTAGAGGACAGGGGAAAGAGACCCAGTACTTC. As protein: CSARGQGKETQYF.

At least ten counts were recorded for this clonotype. V usage is TRBV7-6 and J usage is TRBJ2-1; 14 nucleotides agree with TRBD2. CDR3 size: 18 residues. V shed 4 bases and J 0 bases; nucleotides not matched to a gene: 5. The germline V gene has CDR1 SGHVS and CDR2 FNYEAQ. The CDR3 region has the DNA TGTGCCAGCAGCTCCTGGACTAGCGGGGGGCTCTCCTACAATGAGCAGTTCTTC. Translating it yields CASSSWTSGGLSYNEQFF. Complete variable domain (other parts from reference TRBV7-6 and TRBJ2-1): GAGVSQSPRYKVTKRGQDVALRCDPISGHVSLYWYRQALGQGPEFLTYFNYEAQQDKSGLPNDRFSAERPEGSISTLTIQRTEQRDSAMYRCASSSWTSGGLSYNEQFFGPGTRLTVL.

This clonotype has a count of ten or more. The chain combines TRBV20-1 with TRBJ2-1; D is unresolved. The germline V gene encodes CDR1 DFQATT and CDR2 SNEGSKA (reference sequence). CDR3 size: 11 residues. Trimming shortened V by 6 bases and J by 7 bases, and 10 bases separated the two germline ends. The CDR3 bases are TGCAGTGCCCCTTCCGGGAATGAGCAGTTCTTC. Translation: CSAPSGNEQFF.

The rearrangement links TRBV20-1 to TRBJ2-2, with TRBD1 identical over 7 bases. With 6 bases clipped from V and 0 bases from J, the junction kept 7 bases outside the gene matches. CDR1 and CDR2 (germline): DFQATT, SNEGSKA (reference sequence). The CDR3 is 15 amino acids. Here the CDR3 DNA reads TGCAGTGCCCGAGGGGGACAGTCGAACACCGGGGAGCTGTTTTTT. Protein sequence: CSARGGQSNTGELFF.

The table lists this clonotype with many counts. The chain uses TRBV12-3 or TRBV12-4 and TRBJ2-4, with D unclear. This CDR3 comprises 15 residues. V was trimmed by 6 bases and J by 1 base, leaving 13 bases between them. CDR3 DNA sequence: TGTGCCAGCAGCGACTCCCTAGGCGCCAAAAACATTCAGTACTTC. Translating gives CASSDSLGAKNIQYF.

This clonotype was observed at least ten times. The rearrangement uses TRBV4-1 and TRBJ1-1, with D possibly TRBD1 on 5 matching bases. Per the germline V gene, CDR1 is MGHRA and CDR2 is YSYEKL. This CDR3 is built from 14 residues. V dropped 4 bases and J dropped 5 bases, with 14 bases sitting between them. For the CDR3, the DNA is TGCGCCAGCAGCCTCCGCGGGGGTGGGACTGAAGCTTTCTTT. Its translation: CASSLRGGGTEAFF.